This T cell receptor beta chain was sequenced for a study of T cells in localized non-small cell lung cancer. Study findings and constraints: Heterogeneity remains possible, as sequencing covered one tumor region only.

This clone is termed large. What it binds is not known. The protocol was immunoSEQ multiplex PCR, while the TCRdb copy is restricted to in-frame clones and leaves out a portion. Of about 590 clones in the sample, around 20% were seen once. The V gene end was trimmed by 0 bases and the J gene end by 1 base; junction bases not matched to a gene: 17. This CDR3 has 23 amino acids. Germline V gene data show CDR1 as LNHNV and CDR2 as YYDKDF (reference sequence). V gene TRBV15 combines with J gene TRBJ2-3; TRBD2 matches at 15 bases. The clonotype was recovered from a male donor at least 60 years old with stage I squamous cell lung carcinoma. The specimen was lung tumor tissue, collected before any cancer treatment. DNA for the CDR3: TGTGCCACCAGCAGAGATGCGGCTGAGACAGGACTAGCGGGAGGGCCTCGCACAGATACGCAGTATTTT. It translates to CATSRDAAETGLAGGPRTDTQYF.